Below, 31 T cell receptor beta chains from the same sample are listed, as sequenced in a study of blood T cell repertoires in COVID-19. Data came from immunoSEQ multiplex PCR; TCRdb stores just in-frame clones and leaves some out. The sample records about 530,000 clones, 70% to 90% being singletons. Sequenced input: peripheral blood. These receptors were collected from a woman in her 50s with COVID-19, enrolled during active disease.

The chain combines TRBV10-2 with TRBJ2-7; 8 nucleotides agree with TRBD1. CDR3 length: 15 residues. Germline V lookup: CDR1 WSHSY, CDR2 SAAADI. Losses at the gene ends were 7 bases for V and 2 bases for J; bases not matched to a gene: 10. The DNA for the CDR3 is TGCGCCAGCACAAGAATTGACAGGGGAACCTACGAGCAGTACTTC. The encoded protein is CASTRIDRGTYEQYF.

CDR3 loop: CSAQGQAQETQYF. Written as DNA, the CDR3 is TGCAGCGCCCAGGGGCAGGCCCAAGAGACCCAGTACTTC. The chain is built from TRBV29-1 and TRBJ2-5; a possible D gene is TRBD1 (6 bases). Trimming shortened V by 7 bases and J by 1 base, and 13 bases separated the two germline ends. In germline, CDR1 is SQVTM, CDR2 ANQGSEA. The CDR3 contains 13 residues.

This clone was seen only once. V gene TRBV13 combines with J gene TRBJ1-1; 7 bases fit TRBD1. Germline CDR1 PRHDT, CDR2 FYEKMQ (reference sequence). CDR3 length: 14 residues. V shed 0 bases and J 4 bases; nucleotides not matched to a gene: 2. CDR3 sequence reads: CASSLGAGGTEAFF. In DNA, the CDR3 is TGTGCCAGCAGCTTAGGGGCAGGGGGCACTGAAGCTTTCTTT.

V gene TRBV5-4 combines with J gene TRBJ2-2; tentative D call: TRBD2 (6 bases). CDR3 length: 14 residues. The V end was cut by 1 base, the J end by 5 bases, with 9 bases between. The germline V gene encodes CDR1 SGHNT and CDR2 YYREEE (reference sequence). The CDR3 sequence: CASSLRDFTGELFF. CDR3 bases: TGTGCCAGCAGCTTGAGGGACTTTACCGGGGAGCTGTTTTTT.

V gene TRBV11-2 combines with J gene TRBJ2-1; 9 bases fit TRBD2. The CDR3 length is 16 residues. Germline V lookup: CDR1 SGHAT, CDR2 FQNNGV. V shed 1 base, J shed 4 bases, and the junction held 5 bases outside the gene matches. CDR3 nucleotide sequence: TGTGCCAGCAGCTTAGTGATAGCGGGGGCGTACAATGAGCAGTTCTTC. It translates to CASSLVIAGAYNEQFF.

This clone was seen a single time. The chain carries TRBV7-3 and TRBJ2-2; D is undetermined. CDR3 length: 13 residues. V gave up 6 bases and J gave up 1 base, with 6 bases separating them. Per germline, CDR1 SGHTA and CDR2 FQGTGA. CDR3 DNA: TGTGCCAGCAGGTCAGGGAACACCGGGGAGCTGTTTTTT. Residues: CASRSGNTGELFF. The entire variable domain, with the rest obtained from reference TRBV7-3 and TRBJ2-2, is as follows: GAGVSQTPSNKVTEKGKYVELRCDPISGHTALYWYRQSLGQGPEFLIYFQGTGAADDSGLPNDRFFAVRPEGSVSTLKIQRTERGDSAVYLCASRSGNTGELFFGEGSRLTVL.

This rearrangement joins TRBV19 to TRBJ1-5; D unresolved. The V gene's germline CDR1 is LNHDA and CDR2 SQIVND (reference sequence). The CDR3 length is 15 residues. The V and J ends lost 6 bases and 0 bases respectively, with 12 bases between them. The CDR3 DNA is TGTGCCAGTAGAGTCGGGGAGTATAGCAATCAGCCCCAGCATTTT. Encoded protein: CASRVGEYSNQPQHF.

CDR3 DNA sequence: TGTGCCAGTAGTATAGGCGGGACAGGGGTCTACGAGCAGTACTTC. Residues: CASSIGGTGVYEQYF. The chain has TRBV19 and TRBJ2-7, with 10 bases aligning to TRBD1. The CDR3 spans 15 residues. CDR1 is LNHDA, CDR2 SQIVND, per germline (reference sequence). V trimming: 1 base; J trimming: 3 bases; junction bases outside the gene matches: 3.

V gene TRBV6-5 combines with J gene TRBJ1-2, with D perhaps matching TRBD1 (5 bases). Germline V gene data show CDR1 as MNHEY and CDR2 as SVGAGI. The V and J ends lost 5 bases and 4 bases respectively, with 11 bases between them. CDR3 length equals 13 residues. The CDR3 DNA is TGTGCCAGCAGTACAGGCACCGTCTATGGCTACACCTTC. This gives the protein CASSTGTVYGYTF.

The rearrangement joins TRBV3-1 (or the pseudogene TRBV3-2) to TRBJ1-4; unclear D gene. Germline V CDR1 and CDR2: LGHDT, YNNKEL (reference sequence). The CDR3 is 15 residues long. Trimming took off 5 bases at V and 0 bases at J, with 10 bases between the two ends. CDR3 amino acids: CASSYRYATNEKLFF. The CDR3 DNA sequence: TGTGCCAGCAGCTACAGATACGCAACTAATGAAAAACTGTTTTTT.

The chain has TRBV6-5 and TRBJ1-1, with 7 bases identical to TRBD1. V trimming: 4 bases; J trimming: 1 base; junction bases outside the gene matches: 9. The CDR3 runs to 16 residues. Germline assignment: CDR1 MNHEY and CDR2 SVGAGI. In DNA, the CDR3 is TGTGCCAGCAGTTCAAATACAGGGGCCTCGAACACTGAAGCTTTCTTT. This translates into CASSSNTGASNTEAFF.

This chain connects TRBV5-1 to TRBJ1-2, with D possibly being TRBD1 (5 bases). Between the trimmed V and J ends, which lost 3 bases and 7 bases, there was a span of 19 bases. The CDR3 sequence is 15 residues long. Germline CDR1 and CDR2: SGHRS and YFSETQ. The CDR3: CASSSARGDLGGYTF. The CDR3 bases are TGCGCCAGCAGCTCCGCCCGGGGGGATCTGGGTGGCTACACCTTC. The full variable domain, with the rest looked up from reference TRBV5-1 and TRBJ1-2, is KAGVTQTPRYLIKTRGQQVTLSCSPISGHRSVSWYQQTPGQGLQFLFEYFSETQRNKGNFPGRFSGRQFSNSRSEMNVSTLELGDSALYLCASSSARGDLGGYTFGSGTRLTVV.

This chain uses TRBV30 with TRBJ1-2; 11 bases line up with TRBD1. Looked up from germline, CDR1 is GTSNPN and CDR2 is SVGIG (reference sequence). The CDR3 is 14 residues long. V shed 0 bases and J 8 bases; nucleotides not matched to a gene: 5. The DNA of the CDR3 is TGTGCCTGGAGTGTCTCGGGACAGGGGGGAGGCTACACCTTC. This translates into CAWSVSGQGGGYTF. The full variable domain, with the rest looked up from reference TRBV30 and TRBJ1-2, is SQTIHQWPATLVQPVGSPLSLECTVEGTSNPNLYWYRQAAGRGLQLLFYSVGIGQISSEVPQNLSASRPQDRQFILSSKKLLLSDSGFYLCAWSVSGQGGGYTFGSGTRLTVV.

This chain connects TRBV9 to TRBJ2-2; 12 bases agree with TRBD2. Germline-derived CDR1 and CDR2 are SGDLS and YYNGEE. V lost 4 bases and J lost 5; bases outside the gene matches: 3. The CDR3 spans 15 residues. CDR3 sequence reads: CASSFGLAGTGELFF. In DNA form, the CDR3 reads TGTGCCAGCAGCTTCGGACTAGCGGGAACCGGGGAGCTGTTTTTT.

This chain links TRBV18 with TRBJ1-4, with 7 bases matching TRBD1. V trimming: 3 bases; J trimming: 10 bases; junction bases outside the gene matches: 11. CDR1 KGHSH and CDR2 LQKENI come from the germline V gene. The CDR3 is made up of 15 amino acids. This CDR3 reads CASSPSTGEGAKLFF. The CDR3 nucleotides are TGTGCCAGCTCACCCTCCACAGGGGAAGGGGCAAAACTGTTTTTT.

The chain carries TRBV11-1 and TRBJ2-3; possibly TRBD2 for D (6 bases). This CDR3 region has 15 residues. Germline CDR1 SGHAT, CDR2 FQDESV (reference sequence). Trimming left V 3 bases short and J 6 bases short, with 16 bases between. CDR3 nucleotide sequence: TGTGCCAGCAGCTTGGACTACAGCGTGACTGATACGCAGTATTTT. Its protein is CASSLDYSVTDTQYF.

Written as DNA, the CDR3 is TGTGCCAGCAGTGAAAATGGAGTTGACTCTGGAAACACCATATATTTT. Its protein product is CASSENGVDSGNTIYF. The chain is built from TRBV2 and TRBJ1-3, with D unresolved. Germline lookup yields CDR1 SNHLY and CDR2 FYNNEI. V was shortened by 2 bases and J by 0 bases, with 11 bases between the two germline ends. CDR3 size: 16 residues.

The gene calls are TRBV4-1 and TRBJ2-2, with D unclear. CDR1 MGHRA and CDR2 YSYEKL come from the germline V gene. The CDR3 is 14 residues long. Trimming left V 0 bases short and J 4 bases short, with 6 bases between. The CDR3 loop is CASSQDISTGELFF. The CDR3 nucleotides are TGCGCCAGCAGCCAAGATATATCCACCGGGGAGCTGTTTTTT.

The chain joins TRBV9 to TRBJ2-3; possible D gene TRBD2, 5 bases. V was pared by 0 bases and J by 0 bases, with 8 bases between. The CDR3 has 15 amino acids. From germline, CDR1 is SGDLS and CDR2 YYNGEE. The CDR3 reads CASSVATGSTDTQYF. CDR3 coding DNA: TGTGCCAGCAGCGTAGCGACGGGGAGCACAGATACGCAGTATTTT.

V usage is TRBV27 and J usage is TRBJ2-7; 12 nucleotides align to TRBD2. The CDR3 covers 17 residues. The V segment lost 8 bases and the J segment 0 bases; nucleotides outside the gene matches: 11. The germline V gene has CDR1 MNHEY and CDR2 SMNVEV (reference sequence). The CDR3 here is CASRPRTSGASSYEQYF. In nucleotides, the CDR3 is TGTGCCAGCCGACCTAGGACTAGCGGGGCTAGCTCCTACGAGCAGTACTTC.

The sample holds a few counts of this clone. The chain recombines TRBV6-5 with TRBJ2-7, with D possibly TRBD2 on 5 matching bases. CDR3 length equals 14 residues. V was shortened by 6 bases and J by 3 bases, with 15 bases between the two germline ends. The germline CDR1 and CDR2 sequences are MNHEY and SVGAGI. The DNA for the CDR3 is TGTGCCAGCAGCAGCTTGGGAGCACGCTACGAGCAGTACTTC. Protein: CASSSLGARYEQYF.

The count of this clone is one. The chain combines TRBV19 with TRBJ1-4; D is ambiguous. The germline gives CDR1 LNHDA, CDR2 SQIVND (reference sequence). The V end lost 6 bases, the J end lost 8 bases, and 13 bases lay between the germline ends. CDR3 length: 13 residues. The CDR3 is CASRGRNEEKLFF. The CDR3, as DNA: TGTGCCAGTAGAGGGAGAAATGAAGAAAAACTGTTTTTT.

The V call is TRBV28, the J call TRBJ2-7; TRBD1 might be the D (6 bases). Germline-derived CDR1 and CDR2 are MDHEN and SYDVKM. V gave up 2 bases and J gave up 2 bases, with 13 bases separating them. This CDR3 has 15 amino acids. The CDR3 protein is CASSLEGQGTYEQYF. CDR3 nucleotide sequence: TGTGCCAGCAGTTTAGAGGGGCAGGGGACCTACGAGCAGTACTTC. The whole variable domain, remainder taken from reference TRBV28 and TRBJ2-7, is DVKVTQSSRYLVKRTGEKVFLECVQDMDHENMFWYRQDPGLGLRLIYFSYDVKMKEKGDIPEGYSVSREKKERFSLILESASTNQTSMYLCASSLEGQGTYEQYFGPGTRLTVT.

V gene TRBV2 combines with J gene TRBJ2-7; 7 nucleotides align to TRBD2. Germline assignment: CDR1 SNHLY and CDR2 FYNNEI. The CDR3 is 14 amino acids. Trimming took 6 bases from V and 4 from J; bases not matched to a gene: 9. The CDR3 sequence: CASREGGGLYEQYF. CDR3 coding DNA: TGTGCCAGCAGAGAGGGCGGGGGACTATACGAGCAGTACTTC.

This chain connects TRBV5-6 to TRBJ2-2; 8 nucleotides match TRBD1. The CDR3 is made up of 17 amino acids. CDR1 and CDR2 (germline): SGHDT, YYEEEE. The ends lost 3 bases at V and 0 bases at J; junction bases unmatched: 7. The CDR3: CASSWDRLLSNTGELFF. The CDR3 coding sequence is TGTGCCAGCAGCTGGGACAGGCTACTTTCGAACACCGGGGAGCTGTTTTTT.

The chain couples TRBV5-5 to TRBJ1-4; 9 bases agree with TRBD1. The CDR3 is 16 amino acids. Germline loops: CDR1 SGHKS, CDR2 YYEKEE (reference sequence). V lost 0 bases, J lost 5 bases, and 5 bases stayed unmatched. The CDR3 reads CASSLVPGQGNEKLFF. The CDR3 coding sequence is TGTGCCAGCAGCTTGGTACCGGGACAGGGAAATGAAAAACTGTTTTTT.

This chain links TRBV7-6 with TRBJ1-1; no definite D call. Germline-derived CDR1 and CDR2 are SGHVS and FNYEAQ. The ends were cut back, 5 bases at V and 0 bases at J, with 22 bases in the middle. The CDR3 length is 18 residues. The DNA of the CDR3 is TGTGCCAGCAGCCCCTCGGGATTACGAAAACTCCTGAACACTGAAGCTTTCTTT. Amino acid sequence: CASSPSGLRKLLNTEAFF.

In this sample, this clone turned up a few times. The chain uses TRBV6-1 and TRBJ1-5, with D perhaps TRBD1 (5 bases). Germline loops: CDR1 MNHNS, CDR2 SASEGT. The CDR3 spans 15 residues. V lost 2 bases, J lost 4 bases, and 12 bases lay in between. CDR3 nucleotide sequence: TGTGCCAGCAGTGAACCAGGGATCAGTAATCAGCCCCAGCATTTT. Its translation is CASSEPGISNQPQHF.

This clone has more than one count but fewer than ten. The chain links TRBV7-9 to TRBJ2-2; D is unclear. The V end was cut by 3 bases, the J end by 8 bases, with 10 bases between. CDR3 length equals 13 residues. In germline, CDR1 is SEHNR, CDR2 FQNEAQ (reference sequence). CDR3 nucleotides: TGTGCCAGCAGCTTTGAGTCGGGTGGGGAGCTGTTTTTT. It is translated as CASSFESGGELFF.

The rearrangement uses TRBV15 and TRBJ2-7; 7 nucleotides align to TRBD1. With 1 base clipped from V and 0 bases from J, the junction kept 6 bases outside the gene matches. CDR3 length equals 16 residues. Looked up from germline, CDR1 is LNHNV and CDR2 is YYDKDF (reference sequence). The CDR3 DNA follows: TGTGCCACCAGCAGAGGGGGGCAGGGGGACTCCTACGAGCAGTACTTC. It codes for CATSRGGQGDSYEQYF.

V gene TRBV6-5 combines with J gene TRBJ1-1, with 9 nucleotides matching TRBD1. The CDR3 is made up of 14 amino acids. In germline, CDR1 is MNHEY, CDR2 SVGAGI. V lost 4 bases to trimming and J lost 9 bases; unmatched junction nucleotides: 9. The CDR3 region has the DNA TGTGCCAGCAGTTTCGCTTCGACAGGGGGGAAAGCTTTCTTT. It codes for CASSFASTGGKAFF.